Each of the 25 T cell receptor beta chains below was sequenced from the same sample in a study of blood T cell repertoires in COVID-19. The method was immunoSEQ multiplex PCR; TCRdb's version includes in-frame clones alone and lacks a portion of them. The sample lists about 240,000 clones; about 85% were seen once. The sequencing input was peripheral blood. Source of these receptors: a man aged 60 to 75 who had recovered from COVID-19.

The rearrangement joins TRBV9 to TRBJ1-1, with D possibly being TRBD1 (6 bases). Deletions cut 0 bases from V and 1 base from J, with 22 bases between. The CDR3 extends over 19 amino acids. Germline-derived CDR1 and CDR2 are SGDLS and YYNGEE. The CDR3 spells CASSVVSLAMTGTNTEAFF. As DNA, the CDR3 is TGTGCCAGCAGCGTAGTGTCATTAGCGATGACAGGAACGAACACTGAAGCTTTCTTT.

This chain links TRBV7-9 with TRBJ2-7; D gene ambiguous. Trimming removed 8 bases from V and 4 bases from J, with 21 bases in between. The CDR3 has 15 residues. Looked up from germline, CDR1 is SEHNR and CDR2 is FQNEAQ (reference sequence). CDR3 nucleotides: TGTGCCAGCCGCCCGAGCTGGGCCGGTGATTACGAGCAGTACGTC. Amino acids: CASRPSWAGDYEQYV.

This clone was counted a few times. The V gene is TRBV28, the J gene TRBJ1-6; TRBD1 matches 12 bases. V lost 5 bases, J lost 13 bases, and 6 bases stayed unmatched. This CDR3 has 14 residues. CDR1 and CDR2 from the germline V gene are MDHEN and SYDVKM. The CDR3 reads CASSGMGQGAPLHF. DNA for the CDR3: TGTGCCAGCAGTGGGATGGGACAGGGGGCCCCCCTCCACTTT.

This rearrangement joins TRBV10-3 to TRBJ2-5, with D hard to call. The CDR3 runs to 13 residues. The germline V gene has CDR1 ENHRY and CDR2 SYGVKD. V dropped 0 bases and J dropped 11 bases, with 13 bases sitting between them. CDR3 sequence (DNA): TGTGCCATCAGTGAGTCCGTTTTGACACAGCAGTACTTC. Its protein product is CAISESVLTQQYF.

The chain employs TRBV12-3 or TRBV12-4 and TRBJ1-2, with D possibly matching TRBD1 (6 bases). Trimming removed 10 bases from V and 2 bases from J, with 14 bases in between. The CDR3 is made up of 13 amino acids. The CDR3 DNA is TGTGCCACATCTAGGGGGTCGAACTATGGCTACACCTTC. It translates to CATSRGSNYGYTF.

The table lists this clone with a count of one. The chain recombines TRBV2 with TRBJ2-7, with 7 bases matching TRBD1. The CDR3 extends over 16 amino acids. Trimming cost V 5 bases and J 0 bases; bases outside gene matches: 10. CDR1 is SNHLY and CDR2 is FYNNEI in the germline V gene. CDR3 protein: CASSKPDRPLSYEQYF. CDR3 DNA sequence: TGTGCCAGCAGTAAACCGGACAGGCCCCTCTCCTACGAGCAGTACTTC.

This clone was counted a few times. The V and J genes are TRBV5-1 and TRBJ1-2, with D uncertain. V lost 1 base to trimming and J lost 1 base, with 8 bases between them. In germline, CDR1 is SGHRS, CDR2 YFSETQ. This CDR3 has 14 residues. The CDR3 coding sequence is TGCGCCAGCAGCTTGTCCAGTTTTAACTATGGCTACACCTTC. It encodes CASSLSSFNYGYTF.

This chain joins TRBV4-1 and TRBJ2-3, with TRBD1 matching 7 bases. Germline trimming cut 3 bases from V and 5 bases from J; bases unmatched to any gene: 5. Germline V gives CDR1 MGHRA, CDR2 YSYEKL. CDR3 length: 14 residues. This chain's CDR3 is CASSQTGLGDTQYF. The DNA of the CDR3 is TGCGCCAGCAGCCAGACAGGGTTGGGAGATACGCAGTATTTT.

Turning to this clone: The sample has other DNA sequences that encode this CDR3 too. The V gene is TRBV3-1 (or the pseudogene TRBV3-2), the J gene TRBJ2-6; D ambiguous. Per germline, CDR1 LGHDT and CDR2 YNNKEL (reference sequence). This CDR3 is 13 amino acids long. V shed 2 bases and J shed 3 bases, with 2 bases lying between them. The CDR3 region has the DNA TGTGCCAGCAGCCAACGTGGGGCCAACGTCCTGACTTTC. Translated: CASSQRGANVLTF.

The rearrangement links TRBV24-1 to TRBJ2-1; 10 nucleotides match TRBD2. This CDR3 has 16 amino acids. The V and J ends lost 3 bases and 1 base, in that order; junction bases with no gene match: 2. From germline, CDR1 is KGHDR and CDR2 SFDVKD. DNA of the CDR3: TGTGCCACCAGTGATACTAGCGGGGTGTCCTACAATGAGCAGTTCTTC. It yields the protein CATSDTSGVSYNEQFF.

This rearrangement joins TRBV5-1 to TRBJ2-1, with D maybe TRBD1 (7 bases). V lost 4 bases to trimming and J lost 6 bases, with 14 bases between them. This CDR3 is built from 14 residues. Germline V gives CDR1 SGHRS, CDR2 YFSETQ. The CDR3 coding sequence is TGCGCCAGCAGCGCCGGGACAGCGGGCAATGAGCAGTTCTTC. This gives the protein CASSAGTAGNEQFF.

This clone was seen more than once but under ten times. V gene TRBV4-1 combines with J gene TRBJ1-4; a weak D match, TRBD1 (5 bases). The V gene's germline CDR1 is MGHRA and CDR2 YSYEKL. Between the trimmed V and J ends, which lost 2 bases and 4 bases, there was a span of 17 bases. The CDR3 spans 17 residues. The CDR3 DNA sequence: TGCGCCAGCAGCCAACCCACGGCGGGGGGTAGTAATGAAAAACTGTTTTTT. Residues: CASSQPTAGGSNEKLFF.

J is TRBJ2-3 and V is TRBV6-5; D is perhaps TRBD2 (5 bases). CDR3 length: 14 amino acids. V was cut by 1 base and J by 2 bases, with 7 bases left in between. Germline CDR1 reads MNHEY; CDR2 reads SVGAGI. The CDR3 DNA is TGTGCCAGCAGTTACTGGAGGCCCACAGATACGCAGTATTTT. Amino acid sequence: CASSYWRPTDTQYF.

This clone is a singleton in its sample. J is TRBJ1-2 and V is TRBV9; D is unresolved. Trimming shortened V by 1 base and J by 2 bases, and 12 bases separated the two germline ends. Germline values: CDR1 SGDLS, CDR2 YYNGEE. The CDR3 runs to 15 residues. The CDR3 loop reads CASSVLAGANYGYTF. The CDR3 DNA follows: TGTGCCAGCAGCGTACTGGCGGGTGCAAACTATGGCTACACCTTC.

J is TRBJ2-3 and V is TRBV7-2, with unresolved D. CDR1 and CDR2 from the germline V gene are SGHTA and FQGNSA. Trimming took 5 bases from V and 1 from J, leaving 19 bases between them. The CDR3 runs 17 residues. CDR3 in amino acids: CASSPSSPRLRTDTQYF. CDR3 DNA sequence: TGTGCCAGCAGCCCGTCATCCCCCAGGCTCCGCACAGATACGCAGTATTTT.

This sequence joins TRBV5-5 and TRBJ1-2; 7 positions match TRBD1. V was clipped by 4 bases and J by 10 bases; unmatched bases: 10. CDR3 length equals 13 residues. Germline CDR1 and CDR2: SGHKS and YYEKEE (reference sequence). CDR3 in amino acids: CASSSRDSPFYTF. Here the CDR3 DNA reads TGTGCCAGCAGCAGTCGGGACAGCCCTTTCTACACCTTC.

V usage is TRBV11-2 and J usage is TRBJ2-2, with D tentatively TRBD1 (5 bases). CDR1 is SGHAT and CDR2 is FQNNGV in the germline V gene. The CDR3 contains 13 residues. V lost 2 bases to trimming and J lost 5 bases, with 6 bases between them. CDR3 coding DNA: TGTGCCAGCAGCTTATCAGGGACCGGGGAGCTGTTTTTT. Protein: CASSLSGTGELFF.

The chain recombines TRBV2 with TRBJ2-3, with a weak D call TRBD1 (5 bases). V lost 6 bases and J lost 3, with 10 bases in between. Germline values: CDR1 SNHLY, CDR2 FYNNEI. This CDR3 has 13 residues. CDR3 amino acids: CASRRTMTDTQYF. CDR3 sequence (DNA): TGTGCCAGCAGGAGGACAATGACAGATACGCAGTATTTT.

The V and J genes are TRBV7-9 and TRBJ2-4; TRBD1 might be the D (6 bases). CDR3 length: 15 residues. CDR1 is SEHNR, CDR2 FQNEAQ, per germline (reference sequence). V was trimmed by 5 bases and J by 6 bases, leaving 17 bases between them. CDR3 loop: CASSPPTGWANIQYF. The CDR3 DNA sequence: TGTGCCAGCAGCCCCCCGACAGGTTGGGCAAACATTCAGTACTTC.

This clone showed up just a few times. CDR3 nucleotides: TGCGCCAGCAGCTTAGGAGGGAATAACTATGGCTACACCTTC. It codes for CASSLGGNNYGYTF. V usage is TRBV5-1 and J usage is TRBJ1-2; D is unclear. CDR3 size: 14 residues. Trimming shortened V by 2 bases and J by 1 base, and 9 bases separated the two germline ends. Germline CDR1 is SGHRS and CDR2 is YFSETQ.

This chain links TRBV2 with TRBJ1-6; possible D gene TRBD1, 5 bases. Trimming took 6 bases from V and 6 from J, leaving 21 bases between them. The CDR3 is made up of 17 amino acids. In germline, CDR1 is SNHLY, CDR2 FYNNEI. The CDR3 DNA follows: TGTGCCAGCAGGAGCAGGGACTTAAGTAAAATTAATTCACCCCTCCACTTT. Protein sequence: CASRSRDLSKINSPLHF.

The rearrangement uses TRBV19 and TRBJ1-6, with D unclear. There are 15 residues in the CDR3. Germline V gene data show CDR1 as LNHDA and CDR2 as SQIVND (reference sequence). Deletions cut 3 bases from V and 7 bases from J, with 13 bases between. CDR3 protein: CASSINPVANSPLHF. The CDR3 DNA is TGTGCCAGTAGTATCAACCCCGTCGCGAATTCACCCCTCCACTTT.

This sequence joins TRBV29-1 and TRBJ1-2, with 11 positions matching TRBD1. CDR3 length equals 15 residues. The junction had 13 bases not matched to a gene; V was cut back by 8 bases and J by 5 bases. Germline-derived CDR1 and CDR2 are SQVTM and ANQGSEA. The CDR3 here is CSTILGDRGKYGYTF. The CDR3 nucleotides are TGCAGCACGATACTTGGGGACAGGGGGAAATATGGCTACACCTTC.

V is TRBV7-9 and J is TRBJ1-1; 8 bases agree with TRBD1. This CDR3 contains 13 residues. Per the germline V gene, CDR1 is SEHNR and CDR2 is FQNEAQ (reference sequence). Trimming removed 6 bases from V and 4 bases from J; junction bases left unmatched: 4. CDR3 in amino acids: CASRGQGGTEAFF. The CDR3 DNA sequence: TGTGCCAGCAGAGGACAGGGAGGCACTGAAGCTTTCTTT.

The J gene is TRBJ1-3, the V gene TRBV7-2; no clear D gene. Trimming took 5 bases from V and 1 from J, leaving 12 bases between them. Germline assignment: CDR1 SGHTA and CDR2 FQGNSA. The CDR3 loop spans 15 amino acids. DNA of the CDR3: TGTGCCAGCAGCCGGGTGAAGATTTCTGGAAACACCATATATTTT. Protein sequence: CASSRVKISGNTIYF.